This paragraph covers one T cell receptor (beta chain) sequence. Its antigen is not identified. CDR3 length: 18 amino acids. The V gene lost 0 bases and the J gene lost 7 bases, with 23 bases spanning the gap. Germline V gives CDR1 SGHVS, CDR2 FQNEAQ. These data originate in a study of T cells after yellow fever vaccination. Study-level results: Relatively few clonotypes were ones that appeared in both CD4 and CD8 compartments. Weaker, the secondary response had a peak occurring faster, on day 5 versus 15.

MiXCR, run by TCRdb on the 5' RACE reads, gives a single entry per CDR3 protein. The sample includes roughly 330,000 distinct CDR3 sequences, almost 4% of them seen just once. The chain couples TRBV7-8 to TRBJ2-3; weak D call: TRBD2 (6 bases). The sequencing used PBMCs, collected 5 days after the yellow fever booster vaccination. This TCR came from a man aged 18-30 years who received the YFV17D yellow fever vaccine. CDR3 residues: CASSLALPGLAALNTQYF. CDR3 DNA sequence: TGTGCCAGCAGCTTAGCCCTCCCCGGGTTAGCGGCGTTAAATACGCAGTATTTT.